This TCR beta chain was obtained from a study of beta chain features in type 1 diabetes. The V end was cut by 4 bases, the J end by 11 bases, with 11 bases between. This CDR3 is built from 11 residues. CDR1 is MDHEN, CDR2 SYDVKM, per germline. Every single donor gave one heparinised blood draw, and these averaged about 100 mL. Sorting based on CD45RO/CCR7/CD25/CD127/CD95/CD27 separated CD4+ naive, central memory, regulatory and stem cell-like memory cells. Comment on this clone: The antigen remains unidentified.

Study conclusions and caveats: Patients with type 1 diabetes showed fewer VDJ junction insertions and more deletions. Moderately but significantly shorter TCRB CDR3s were found in Type 1 diabetes patients in all four CD4+ subsets. Cells with high TCR expression could be over-represented when cDNA is sequenced.

cDNA synthesis used the whole RNA isolate, giving expressed TCRB sequences. Generated by immunoSEQ multiplex PCR, the TCRdb table keeps only in-frame clones and is missing some. The sample yields some 250,000 clones, under 13% seen once. The chain joins TRBV28 to TRBJ1-1, with a weak D call TRBD1 (5 bases). The receptor was isolated from a man between 25 and 39 years old with type 1 diabetes. The specimen was naive CD4+ T cells from blood. The CDR3 sequence is CASSYRIMAFF. The DNA of the CDR3 is TGTGCCAGCAGTTACAGGATCATGGCTTTCTTT.